These 9 T cell receptor beta chains came from one sample sequenced in a study of cytomegalovirus exposure and HLA in healthy donors. Profiled with immunoSEQ multiplex PCR; TCRdb holds only in-frame clones, not every one. The table records approximately 90,000 clones, around 96% of them present only once. Material for sequencing was PBMCs. These receptors were obtained from a man aged 18 to 35 in good health and CMV-seronegative.

The gene calls are TRBV2 and TRBJ2-7, with D possibly being TRBD1 (5 bases). Trimming cost V 6 bases and J 2 bases, with 14 bases left between them. Germline V gene lookup returns CDR1 SNHLY and CDR2 FYNNEI. This CDR3 spans 14 amino acids. CDR3 sequence reads: CASSANRSPYEQYF. CDR3 coding DNA: TGTGCCAGCAGCGCGAACAGGTCACCCTACGAGCAGTACTTC. Complete variable domain (other parts from reference TRBV2 and TRBJ2-7): EPEVTQTPSHQVTQMGQEVILRCVPISNHLYFYWYRQILGQKVEFLVSFYNNEISEKSEIFDDQFSVERPDGSNFTLKIRSTKLEDSAMYFCASSANRSPYEQYFGPGTRLTVT.

The chain has TRBV5-1 and TRBJ2-6; D not resolved. CDR3 length equals 14 residues. The V end lost 4 bases, the J end lost 4 bases, and 9 bases lay between the germline ends. The germline V gene encodes CDR1 SGHRS and CDR2 YFSETQ. CDR3 DNA: TGCGCCAGCAGCGTGTCCTCCGGGGCCAACGTCCTGACTTTC. It codes for CASSVSSGANVLTF.

The chain uses TRBV6-5 and TRBJ1-2; a possible D gene is TRBD1 (6 bases). The V and J ends lost 10 bases and 1 base respectively, with 16 bases between them. The CDR3 loop spans 14 amino acids. CDR1 MNHEY and CDR2 SVGAGI come from the germline V gene. The CDR3 coding sequence is TGTGCCACCGGACAGCGTGCTAATAACTATGGCTACACCTTC. Its translation: CATGQRANNYGYTF.

The chain is built from TRBV18 and TRBJ1-1; 8 positions agree with TRBD1. Per germline, CDR1 KGHSH and CDR2 LQKENI. The CDR3 extends over 19 amino acids. V shed 0 bases and J 6 bases; nucleotides not matched to a gene: 18. CDR3 DNA: TGTGCCAGCTCACCACCAAACTCCGGGACAGGAGCATCGAGCGCTGAAGCTTTCTTT. Translating it yields CASSPPNSGTGASSAEAFF.

V and J are TRBV7-9 and TRBJ2-3, with 9 bases identical to TRBD1. The CDR3 extends over 17 amino acids. Germline CDR1 reads SEHNR; CDR2 reads FQNEAQ (reference sequence). Losses at the gene ends were 3 bases for V and 2 bases for J; bases not matched to a gene: 9. The CDR3 loop reads CASSFPRTGASTDTQYF. As DNA, the CDR3 is TGTGCCAGCAGCTTCCCAAGGACAGGGGCGTCCACAGATACGCAGTATTTT.

The rearrangement uses TRBV11-2 and TRBJ2-1; 11 bases map to TRBD2. The CDR3 is made up of 17 amino acids. Germline V gene lookup returns CDR1 SGHAT and CDR2 FQNNGV. Trimming took 0 bases from V and 4 from J; bases not matched to a gene: 5. Here the CDR3 reads CASSLDPPSGRYNEQFF. The CDR3 coding sequence is TGTGCCAGCAGCTTAGATCCCCCTAGCGGGAGGTACAATGAGCAGTTCTTC. Full variable domain (outside the CDR3, taken from reference TRBV11-2 and TRBJ2-1): EAGVAQSPRYKIIEKRQSVAFWCNPISGHATLYWYQQILGQGPKLLIQFQNNGVVDDSQLPKDRFSAERLKGVDSTLKIQPAKLEDSAVYLCASSLDPPSGRYNEQFFGPGTRLTVL.

This sequence joins TRBV7-9 and TRBJ2-4; D is possibly TRBD1 (6 bases). The V and J ends lost 6 bases and 14 bases respectively, with 17 bases between them. CDR3 length: 12 amino acids. Germline V gene lookup returns CDR1 SEHNR and CDR2 FQNEAQ (reference sequence). CDR3 DNA sequence: TGTGCCAGCAGTCAGAACAACAGGGACAAGTACTTC. Protein product: CASSQNNRDKYF. Complete variable domain (other parts from reference TRBV7-9 and TRBJ2-4): DTGVSQNPRHKITKRGQNVTFRCDPISEHNRLYWYRQTLGQGPEFLTYFQNEAQLEKSRLLSDRFSAERPKGSFSTLEIQRTEQGDSAMYLCASSQNNRDKYFGAGTRLSVL.

V gene TRBV6-5 combines with J gene TRBJ2-1, with 7 bases lining up with TRBD1. CDR3 size: 15 residues. Germline values: CDR1 MNHEY, CDR2 SVGAGI. The V gene end was trimmed by 6 bases and the J gene end by 2 bases; junction bases not matched to a gene: 7. CDR3 DNA sequence: TGTGCCAGCAGCCTCGACAGGGCTACCTACAATGAGCAGTTCTTC. It encodes CASSLDRATYNEQFF.

The CDR3 sequence is CASSLGGADEKLFF. The CDR3 nucleotides are TGTGCCAGCAGCTTAGGCGGAGCCGATGAAAAACTGTTTTTT. This sequence joins TRBV7-9 and TRBJ1-4; D gene uncertain. Germline V CDR1 and CDR2: SEHNR, FQNEAQ (reference sequence). The length of the CDR3 is 14 residues. With 1 base removed from V and 6 bases from J, the gap between germline ends came to 9 bases.